These T cell receptor beta chains were read from a single sample in a study of cytomegalovirus exposure and HLA in healthy donors. Libraries were prepared by immunoSEQ multiplex PCR; TCRdb keeps only in-frame clonotypes and omits some of them. Of more than 130,000 clones in the sample, roughly three quarters were seen once. Sequencing used PBMCs. The origin of the receptors is a man aged 18 to 29 in good health and CMV-seronegative. Both conserved end residues are part of each CDR3. The order of the fields is D gene, clone size, CDR3 length, J gene, V gene, CDR3 protein, CDR3 DNA. D genes are given only for firm matches. Where a row states a size, it is once, few, many or the class of an expanded clone; other rows omit it.

. | . | 13 | TRBJ1-2 | TRBV27 | CASSPQGSYGYTF | TGTGCCAGCAGTCCACAGGGTTCCTATGGCTACACCTTC
TRBD2 | . | 20 | TRBJ2-1 | TRBV14 | CASSQDRSSGGTRSSYEQFF | TGTGCCAGCAGCCAAGATCGGTCTAGCGGGGGGACCAGGTCTTCTTATGAGCAGTTCTTC
TRBD2 | . | 18 | TRBJ2-1 | TRBV7-6 | CASSRQGSLAGGDNEQFF | TGTGCCAGCAGCCGCCAAGGAAGTCTAGCGGGAGGAGACAATGAGCAGTTCTTC
. | . | 14 | TRBJ2-5 | TRBV19 | CASRPPGLQETQYF | TGTGCCAGTAGGCCCCCGGGACTCCAAGAGACCCAGTACTTC
. | . | 15 | TRBJ2-7 | TRBV4-1 | CASSQVGGADYEQYF | TGCGCCAGCAGCCAAGTCGGCGGGGCAGACTACGAGCAGTACTTC
TRBD1 | . | 14 | TRBJ2-7 | TRBV6-5 | CASRRGQGGLEQYF | TGTGCCAGCAGGCGGGGACAGGGAGGATTAGAGCAGTACTTC
. | few | 12 | TRBJ2-2 | TRBV6-1 | CAIRGLTGELFF | TGTGCCATTAGGGGACTCACCGGGGAGCTGTTTTTT
TRBD2 | once | 14 | TRBJ2-7 | TRBV19 | CASSAGLAELEQYF | TGTGCCAGTAGTGCGGGACTAGCGGAGCTCGAGCAGTACTTC
TRBD1 | . | 15 | TRBJ2-6 | TRBV7-3 | CASSLTGTGANVLTF | TGTGCCAGCAGCTTGACAGGGACTGGGGCCAACGTCCTGACTTTC
TRBD2 | few | 14 | TRBJ2-3 | TRBV5-1 | CASSQRGTTDTQYF | TGCGCCAGCAGCCAGCGGGGGACTACAGATACGCAGTATTTT
. | few | 14 | TRBJ1-1 | TRBV6-1 | CASTTGQMNTEAFF | TGTGCCAGCACCACCGGACAGATGAACACTGAAGCTTTCTTT
TRBD1 | . | 22 | TRBJ1-6 | TRBV4-1 | CASSQVTIGTGSLDSHNSPLHF | TGCGCCAGCAGCCAAGTAACGATCGGGACAGGATCCTTAGACTCCCATAATTCACCCCTCCACTTT
TRBD1 | . | 13 | TRBJ2-7 | TRBV19 | CASSSRQGYEQYF | TGTGCCAGTAGTTCTCGACAGGGCTACGAGCAGTACTTC
. | once | 10 | TRBJ2-7 | TRBV2 | CASTSYEQYF | TGTGCCAGCACCTCCTACGAACAGTACTTC
TRBD1 | once | 14 | TRBJ1-1 | TRBV6-5 | CASSSNRGGTEAFF | TGTGCCAGCAGTAGTAACAGGGGTGGGACTGAAGCTTTCTTT
. | . | 22 | TRBJ2-3 | TRBV28 | CASSFSLFREAPGAGDTDTQYF | TGTGCCAGCAGTTTTTCTCTTTTCCGGGAGGCCCCAGGGGCGGGCGACACAGATACGCAGTATTTT
TRBD2 | . | 14 | TRBJ2-7 | TRBV10-2 | CASRGLAGPYEQYF | TGCGCCAGCAGAGGACTAGCGGGACCCTACGAGCAGTACTTC
TRBD1 | . | 15 | TRBJ2-7 | TRBV30 | CAWGEGGQGVYEQYF | TGTGCCTGGGGAGAGGGGGGACAGGGGGTCTACGAGCAGTACTTC
TRBD1 | . | 16 | TRBJ2-7 | TRBV19 | CASSIFPGQLAHEQYF | TGTGCCAGTAGTATCTTTCCGGGACAGTTGGCCCACGAGCAGTACTTC
. | . | 15 | TRBJ1-4 | TRBV19 | CASRLRARANEKLFF | TGTGCCAGTAGACTCAGGGCCAGGGCGAATGAAAAACTGTTTTTT
. | few | 16 | TRBJ1-3 | TRBV6-5 | CASSYSMTAPGNTIYF | TGTGCCAGCAGTTACTCGATGACAGCACCTGGAAACACCATATATTTT
TRBD1 | . | 14 | TRBJ2-3 | TRBV6-1 | CASRRGQGTDTQYF | TGTGCCAGCCGGCGGGGACAGGGGACAGATACGCAGTATTTT
TRBD2 | . | 15 | TRBJ2-7 | TRBV19 | CATRLAGGMSYEQYF | TGTGCCACCCGACTAGCGGGGGGGATGTCCTACGAGCAGTACTTC
. | . | 16 | TRBJ1-2 | TRBV6-5 | CASSYSIGERSYGYTF | TGTGCCAGCAGTTACTCGATCGGGGAGCGGAGCTATGGCTACACCTTC
. | . | 15 | TRBJ2-7 | TRBV6-6 | CASSYSADNPYEQYF | TGTGCCAGCAGTTACTCTGCGGATAACCCCTACGAGCAGTACTTC
. | . | 13 | TRBJ2-6 | TRBV30 | CACGSSGANVLTF | TGTGCCTGCGGGAGCTCTGGGGCCAACGTCCTGACTTTC
TRBD2 | . | 16 | TRBJ2-7 | TRBV11-2 | CASSLLTSGRASEQYF | TGTGCCAGCAGCTTACTGACTAGCGGGAGGGCCTCCGAGCAGTACTTC
TRBD2 | . | 16 | TRBJ2-3 | TRBV25-1 | CASSPYSGSVTDTQYF | TGTGCCAGCAGTCCCTATAGCGGGAGCGTCACAGATACGCAGTATTTT
TRBD2 | . | 17 | TRBJ2-7 | TRBV4-2 | CASSQDRTSGRLGEQYF | TGTGCCAGCAGCCAAGATAGGACTAGCGGGAGGCTTGGCGAGCAGTACTTC
. | . | 12 | TRBJ1-1 | TRBV18 | CASSQGSAEAFF | TGTGCCAGCTCGCAGGGTTCCGCTGAAGCTTTCTTT
TRBD1 | . | 15 | TRBJ1-5 | TRBV30 | CAWSGQGLSNQPQHF | TGTGCCTGGAGCGGACAGGGGCTCAGCAATCAGCCCCAGCATTTT
TRBD1 | . | 14 | TRBJ2-7 | TRBV5-1 | CASSQGQGAPEQYF | TGCGCCAGCAGCCAAGGACAGGGGGCACCCGAGCAGTACTTC
. | . | 16 | TRBJ2-7 | TRBV6-1 | CASSDLSQLRSYEQYF | TGTGCCAGCAGTGACCTCTCTCAGTTAAGAAGCTACGAGCAGTACTTC
TRBD1 | . | 12 | TRBJ1-2 | TRBV19 | CASRDRVYGYTF | TGTGCCAGTAGGGACAGGGTCTATGGCTACACCTTC
TRBD1 | . | 15 | TRBJ2-3 | TRBV11-2 | CASSLVAGGGDTQYF | TGTGCCAGCAGCTTAGTGGCAGGGGGCGGAGATACGCAGTATTTT
TRBD1 | . | 15 | TRBJ2-5 | TRBV2 | CASRGTGGRGETQYF | TGTGCCAGCAGGGGGACAGGGGGTCGAGGGGAGACCCAGTACTTC